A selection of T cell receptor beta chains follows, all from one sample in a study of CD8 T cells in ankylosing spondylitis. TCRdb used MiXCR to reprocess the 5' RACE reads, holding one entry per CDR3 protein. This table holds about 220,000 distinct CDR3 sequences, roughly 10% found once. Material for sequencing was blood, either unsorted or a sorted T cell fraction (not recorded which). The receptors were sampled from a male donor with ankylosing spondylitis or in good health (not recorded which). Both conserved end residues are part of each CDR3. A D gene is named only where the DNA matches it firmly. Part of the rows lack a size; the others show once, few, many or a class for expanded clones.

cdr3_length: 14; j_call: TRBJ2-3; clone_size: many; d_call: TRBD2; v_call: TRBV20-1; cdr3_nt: TGCAGTGCTCTAACTAGCGGGGGGACAGATACGCAGTATTTT; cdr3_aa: CSALTSGGTDTQYF
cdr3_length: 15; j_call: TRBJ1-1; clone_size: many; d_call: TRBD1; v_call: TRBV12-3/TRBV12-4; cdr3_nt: TGTGCCAGCACCCGGACAGGGGGCAGTGACACTGAAGCTTTCTTT; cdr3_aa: CASTRTGGSDTEAFF
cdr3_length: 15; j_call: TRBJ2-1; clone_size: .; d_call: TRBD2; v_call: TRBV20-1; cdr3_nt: TGCAGTGCTAGCGGCCAGCGGGGATCGTACAATGAGCAGTTCTTC; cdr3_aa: CSASGQRGSYNEQFF
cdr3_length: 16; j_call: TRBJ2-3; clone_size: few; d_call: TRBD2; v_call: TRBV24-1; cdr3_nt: TGTGCCACCAGTGATCAAAGCGGGGGGGCCCCATATACGCAGTATTTT; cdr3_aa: CATSDQSGGAPYTQYF
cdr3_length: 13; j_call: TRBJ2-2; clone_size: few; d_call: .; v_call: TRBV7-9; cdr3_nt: TGTGCCAGCAGCTTTACAGCTACCGGGGAGCTGTTTTTT; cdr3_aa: CASSFTATGELFF
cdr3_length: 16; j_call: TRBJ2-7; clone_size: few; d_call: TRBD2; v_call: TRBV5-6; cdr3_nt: TGTGCCAGCAGCTTGACCCTAGCGGGGTCCCGCTACGAGCAGTACTTC; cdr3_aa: CASSLTLAGSRYEQYF
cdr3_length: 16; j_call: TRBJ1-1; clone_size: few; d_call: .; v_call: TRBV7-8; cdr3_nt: TGTGCCAGCAGCTTAATGCGGTGGACCATGAACACTGAAGCTTTCTTT; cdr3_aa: CASSLMRWTMNTEAFF
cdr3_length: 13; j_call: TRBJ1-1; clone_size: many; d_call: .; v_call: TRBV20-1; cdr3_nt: TGCAGTGCCGCGAAAATTCTGAACACTGAAGCTTTCTTT; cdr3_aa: CSAAKILNTEAFF
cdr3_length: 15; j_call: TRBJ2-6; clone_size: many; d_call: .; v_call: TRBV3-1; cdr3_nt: TGTGCCAGCAGCCAAGACAGCTCTGGGGCCAACGTCCTGACTTTC; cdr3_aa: CASSQDSSGANVLTF
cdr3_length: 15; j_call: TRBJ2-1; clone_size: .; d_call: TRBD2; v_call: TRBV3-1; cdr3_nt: TGTGCCAGCAGCCAGCGTCTAGCGGGCAACAATGAGCAGTTCTTC; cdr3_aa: CASSQRLAGNNEQFF
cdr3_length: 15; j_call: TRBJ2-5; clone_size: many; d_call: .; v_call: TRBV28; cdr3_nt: TGTGCCAGCAGTCCTCGACACCTTCTCCAAGAGACCCAGTACTTC; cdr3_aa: CASSPRHLLQETQYF
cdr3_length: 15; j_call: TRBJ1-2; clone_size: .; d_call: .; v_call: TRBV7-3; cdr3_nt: TGTGCCAGCAGCCTCTCTTCAGGGGATAACTATGGCTACACCTTC; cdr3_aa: CASSLSSGDNYGYTF
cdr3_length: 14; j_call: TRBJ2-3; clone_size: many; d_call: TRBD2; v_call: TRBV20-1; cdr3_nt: TGCAGTGCCCAACTAGCGGGGAGCCCCGATACGCAGTATTTT; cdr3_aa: CSAQLAGSPDTQYF
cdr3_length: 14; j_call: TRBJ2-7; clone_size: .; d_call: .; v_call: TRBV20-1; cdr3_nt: TGCAGTGCGAGCCGGACAAGCAGCTCCTACGAGCAGTACTTC; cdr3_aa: CSASRTSSSYEQYF
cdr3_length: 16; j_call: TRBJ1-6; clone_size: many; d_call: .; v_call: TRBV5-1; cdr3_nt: TGCGCCAGCAGGCTACAGCCTAGCTCCTATAATTCACCCCTCCACTTT; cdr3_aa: CASRLQPSSYNSPLHF
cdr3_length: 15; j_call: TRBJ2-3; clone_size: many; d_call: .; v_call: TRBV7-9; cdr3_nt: TGTGCCAGCAGCTACTTGAGTCAGCACACAGATACGCAGTATTTT; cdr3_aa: CASSYLSQHTDTQYF
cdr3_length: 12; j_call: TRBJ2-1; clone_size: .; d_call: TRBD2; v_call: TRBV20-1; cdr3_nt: TGCAGTGCTAGGAACGGGGGGAATGAGCAGTTCTTC; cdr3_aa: CSARNGGNEQFF
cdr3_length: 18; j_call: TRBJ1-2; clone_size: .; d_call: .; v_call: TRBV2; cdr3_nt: TGTGCCAGCAGTGTTCTACCCCGACTCGGTGACTTGCTTCTTGGCTACACCTTC; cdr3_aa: CASSVLPRLGDLLLGYTF
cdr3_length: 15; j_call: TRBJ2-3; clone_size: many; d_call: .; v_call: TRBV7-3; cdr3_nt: TGTGCCAGCAGCTTAGGGCTAGCCCAGACAGATACGCAGTATTTT; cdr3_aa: CASSLGLAQTDTQYF
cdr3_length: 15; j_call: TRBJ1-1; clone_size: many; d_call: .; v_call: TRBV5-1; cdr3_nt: TGCGCCAGCAGCTTGGCTTCTGGTATGAACACTGAAGCTTTCTTT; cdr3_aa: CASSLASGMNTEAFF
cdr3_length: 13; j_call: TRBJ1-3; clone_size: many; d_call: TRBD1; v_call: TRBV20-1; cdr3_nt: TGCAGTGCTGACAGGGGGGTTGGAAACACCATATATTTT; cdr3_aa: CSADRGVGNTIYF
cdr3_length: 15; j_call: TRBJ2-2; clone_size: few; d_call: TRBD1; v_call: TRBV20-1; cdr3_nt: TGCAGTGCCCCCCAAGGGGACAGGGGAACCGGGGAGCTGTTTTTT; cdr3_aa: CSAPQGDRGTGELFF
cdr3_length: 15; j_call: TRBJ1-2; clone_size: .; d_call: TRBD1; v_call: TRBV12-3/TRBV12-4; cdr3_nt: TGTGCCAGCAGCAAGTACAGGGGCACCAACTATGGCTACACCTTC; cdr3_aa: CASSKYRGTNYGYTF
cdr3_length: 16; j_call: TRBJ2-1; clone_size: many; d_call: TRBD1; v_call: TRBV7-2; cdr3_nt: TGTGCCAGCAGCTTAGAGGTGACAGGGGGCTACAATGAGCAGTTCTTC; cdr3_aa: CASSLEVTGGYNEQFF
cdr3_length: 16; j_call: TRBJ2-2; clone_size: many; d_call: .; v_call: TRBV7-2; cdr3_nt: TGTGCCAGCAGCTTAGCCGGCGGTGCGAACACCGGGGAGCTGTTTTTT; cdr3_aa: CASSLAGGANTGELFF
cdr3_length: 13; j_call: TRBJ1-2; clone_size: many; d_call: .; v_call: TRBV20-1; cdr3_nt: TGCAGTGCTATAGGGGATGGGATTCATGGCTACACCTTC; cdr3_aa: CSAIGDGIHGYTF
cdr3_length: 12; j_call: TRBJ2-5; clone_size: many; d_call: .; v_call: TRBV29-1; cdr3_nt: TGCAGCGTTGAAGTGAGGCGAGAGACCCAGTACTTC; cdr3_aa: CSVEVRRETQYF
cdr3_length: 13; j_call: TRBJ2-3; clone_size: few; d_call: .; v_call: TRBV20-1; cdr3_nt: TGCAGTGCCTTAAACCCCGGGGTGAATACGCAGTATTTT; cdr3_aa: CSALNPGVNTQYF
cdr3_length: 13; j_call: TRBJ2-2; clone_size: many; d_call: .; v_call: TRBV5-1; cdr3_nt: TGCGCCAGCAGCTTGGGGAGCACCGGGGAGCTGTTTTTT; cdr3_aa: CASSLGSTGELFF
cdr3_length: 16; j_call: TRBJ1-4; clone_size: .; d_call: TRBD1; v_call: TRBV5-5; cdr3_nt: TGTGCCAGCAGCTCGGCGGGGGGGACAGGAGGAGAAAAACTGTTTTTT; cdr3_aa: CASSSAGGTGGEKLFF
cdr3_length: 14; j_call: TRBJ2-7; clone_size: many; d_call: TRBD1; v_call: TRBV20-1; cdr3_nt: TGCAGTGCTAGCGGGGAGACAGGGAACTACGAGCAGTACTTC; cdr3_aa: CSASGETGNYEQYF
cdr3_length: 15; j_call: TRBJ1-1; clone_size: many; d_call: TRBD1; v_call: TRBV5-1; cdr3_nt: TGCGCCAGCAGCACCTCAGGGGGCATGAACACTGAAGCTTTCTTT; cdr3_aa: CASSTSGGMNTEAFF